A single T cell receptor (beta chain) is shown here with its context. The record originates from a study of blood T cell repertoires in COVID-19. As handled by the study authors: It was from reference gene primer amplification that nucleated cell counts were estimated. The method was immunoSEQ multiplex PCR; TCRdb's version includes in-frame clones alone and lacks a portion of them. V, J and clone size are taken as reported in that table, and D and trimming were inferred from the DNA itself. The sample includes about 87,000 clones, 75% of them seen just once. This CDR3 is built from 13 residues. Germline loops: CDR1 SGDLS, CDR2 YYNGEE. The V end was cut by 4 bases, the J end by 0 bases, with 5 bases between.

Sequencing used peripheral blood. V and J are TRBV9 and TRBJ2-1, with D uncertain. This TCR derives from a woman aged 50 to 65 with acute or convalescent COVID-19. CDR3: CASSPSSYNEQFF. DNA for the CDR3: TGTGCCAGCAGCCCGAGCTCCTACAATGAGCAGTTCTTC.